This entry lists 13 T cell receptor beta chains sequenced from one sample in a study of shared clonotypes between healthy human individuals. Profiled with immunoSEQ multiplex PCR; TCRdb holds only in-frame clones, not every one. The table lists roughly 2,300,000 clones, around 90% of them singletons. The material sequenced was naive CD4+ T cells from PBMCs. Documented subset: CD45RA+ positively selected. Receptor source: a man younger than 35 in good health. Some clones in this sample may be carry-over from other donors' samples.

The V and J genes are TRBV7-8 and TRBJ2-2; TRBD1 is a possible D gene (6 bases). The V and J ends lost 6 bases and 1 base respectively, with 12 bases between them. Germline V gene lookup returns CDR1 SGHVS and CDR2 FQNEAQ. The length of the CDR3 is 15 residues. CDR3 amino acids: CASRSYRVNTGELFF. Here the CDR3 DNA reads TGTGCCAGCAGATCTTACAGGGTGAACACCGGGGAGCTGTTTTTT.

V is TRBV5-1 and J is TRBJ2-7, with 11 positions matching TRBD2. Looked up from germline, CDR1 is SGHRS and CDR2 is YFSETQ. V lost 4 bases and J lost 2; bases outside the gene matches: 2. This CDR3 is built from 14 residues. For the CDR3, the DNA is TGCGCCAGCAGCATGACTAGCGGGGCCTACGAGCAGTACTTC. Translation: CASSMTSGAYEQYF. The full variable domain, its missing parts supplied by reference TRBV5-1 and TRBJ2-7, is KAGVTQTPRYLIKTRGQQVTLSCSPISGHRSVSWYQQTPGQGLQFLFEYFSETQRNKGNFPGRFSGRQFSNSRSEMNVSTLELGDSALYLCASSMTSGAYEQYFGPGTRLTVT.

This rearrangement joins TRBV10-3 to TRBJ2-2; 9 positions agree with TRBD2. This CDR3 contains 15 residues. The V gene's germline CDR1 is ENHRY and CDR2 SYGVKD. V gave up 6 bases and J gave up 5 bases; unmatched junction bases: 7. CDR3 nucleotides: TGTGCCATCAGGGAGGGGCTAGCGGGAACCGGGGAGCTGTTTTTT. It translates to CAIREGLAGTGELFF.

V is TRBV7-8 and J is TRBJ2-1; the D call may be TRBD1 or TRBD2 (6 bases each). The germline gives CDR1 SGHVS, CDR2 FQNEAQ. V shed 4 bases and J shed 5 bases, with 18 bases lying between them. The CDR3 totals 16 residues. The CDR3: CASSSQGRGDHNEQFF. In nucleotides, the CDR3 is TGTGCCAGCAGCTCCCAGGGGCGGGGAGACCACAATGAGCAGTTCTTC. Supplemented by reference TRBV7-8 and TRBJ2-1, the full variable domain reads GAGVSQSPRYKVAKRGQDVALRCDPISGHVSLFWYQQALGQGPEFLTYFQNEAQLDKSGLPSDRFFAERPEGSVSTLKIQRTQQEDSAVYLCASSSQGRGDHNEQFFGPGTRLTVL.

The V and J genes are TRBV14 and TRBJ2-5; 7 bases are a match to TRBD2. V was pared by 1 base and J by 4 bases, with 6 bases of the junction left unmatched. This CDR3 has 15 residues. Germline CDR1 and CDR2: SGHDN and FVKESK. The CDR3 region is CASSQGGGRRETQYF. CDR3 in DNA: TGTGCCAGCAGCCAAGGGGGAGGGAGGCGAGAGACCCAGTACTTC.

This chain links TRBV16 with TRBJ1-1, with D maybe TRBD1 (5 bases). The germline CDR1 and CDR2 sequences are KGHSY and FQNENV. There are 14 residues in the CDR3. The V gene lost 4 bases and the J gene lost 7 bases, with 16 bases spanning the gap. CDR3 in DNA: TGTGCCAGCAGCCCCCGACAGACAACAGGTGAAGCTTTCTTT. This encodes CASSPRQTTGEAFF.

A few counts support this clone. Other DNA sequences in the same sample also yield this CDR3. The CDR3 DNA is TGTGCCAGCAGCGCTAACTATGGCTACACCTTC. Translated, it gives CASSANYGYTF. This chain connects TRBV9 to TRBJ1-2; no firm D call. The CDR3 loop spans 11 amino acids. V lost 3 bases to trimming and J lost 0 bases, with 0 bases between them. Germline CDR1 reads SGDLS; CDR2 reads YYNGEE.

In nucleotides, the CDR3 is TGCAGCGTTGACTACACAGGGGGCGCCGGAGATACGCAGTATTTT. Encoded protein: CSVDYTGGAGDTQYF. The chain has TRBV29-1 and TRBJ2-3, with 9 bases fitting TRBD1. The CDR3 is made up of 15 amino acids. With 3 bases clipped from V and 5 bases from J, the junction kept 9 bases outside the gene matches. From germline, CDR1 is SQVTM and CDR2 ANQGSEA.

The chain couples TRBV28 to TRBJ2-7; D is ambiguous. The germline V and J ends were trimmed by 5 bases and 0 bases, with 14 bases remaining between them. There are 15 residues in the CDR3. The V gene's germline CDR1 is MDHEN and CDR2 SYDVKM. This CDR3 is CASSRPSTGSYEQYF. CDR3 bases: TGTGCCAGCAGTCGTCCCAGTACGGGCTCCTACGAGCAGTACTTC.

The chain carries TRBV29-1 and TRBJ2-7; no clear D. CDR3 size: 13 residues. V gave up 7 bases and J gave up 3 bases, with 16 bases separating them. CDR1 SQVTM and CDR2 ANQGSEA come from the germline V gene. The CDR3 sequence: CSASLYNLYEQYF. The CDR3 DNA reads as TGCAGCGCATCCCTATACAACCTCTACGAGCAGTACTTC.

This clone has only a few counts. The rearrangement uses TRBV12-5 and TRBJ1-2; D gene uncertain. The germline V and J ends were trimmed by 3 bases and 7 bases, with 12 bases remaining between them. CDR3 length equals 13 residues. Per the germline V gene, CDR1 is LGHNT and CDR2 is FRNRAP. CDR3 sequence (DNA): TGTGCTAGTGGTTTACTAGGGTCTGGTGGCTACACCTTC. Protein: CASGLLGSGGYTF.

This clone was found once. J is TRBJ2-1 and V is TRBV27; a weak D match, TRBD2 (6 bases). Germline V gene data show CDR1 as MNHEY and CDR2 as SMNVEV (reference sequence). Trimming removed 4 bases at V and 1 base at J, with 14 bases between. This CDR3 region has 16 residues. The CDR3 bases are TGTGCCAGCAGTTCCCGAGCGGGTGGATCCTACAATGAGCAGTTCTTC. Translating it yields CASSSRAGGSYNEQFF.

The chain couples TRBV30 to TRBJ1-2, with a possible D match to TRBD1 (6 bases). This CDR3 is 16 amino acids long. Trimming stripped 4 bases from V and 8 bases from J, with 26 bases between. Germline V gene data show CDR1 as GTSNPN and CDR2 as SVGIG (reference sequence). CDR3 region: CAWKREGLTGARGYTF. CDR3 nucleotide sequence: TGTGCCTGGAAGAGGGAGGGACTTACGGGGGCAAGAGGCTACACCTTC.